This is a list of T cell receptor beta chains from one sample in a study of a mutant IDH1 vaccine in newly diagnosed glioma. Sequencing was performed with immunoSEQ multiplex PCR; in TCRdb, only in-frame clones are kept and a portion is missing. The sample lists 20,000 to 30,000 clones, 70% to 80% seen once, with about 8.2% in the top ten. No antigen has been identified for these receptors. The sequencing used PBMCs, collected from a glioma patient whose treatment included an IDH1 peptide vaccine. The receptors were sampled from a woman between 18 and 29 years old with glioma. CDR3s include the opening cysteine and the closing phenylalanine or tryptophan. D genes are given only for firm matches. Size is stated for part of the rows, as once, few or many counts, or as a class when the clone is expanded.

.	TRBJ2-3	TRBD2	TRBV27	CASRLAGGADTQYF	TGTGCCAGCAGACTAGCGGGAGGGGCAGATACGCAGTATTTT
.	TRBJ1-2	.	TRBV30	CAWTGENYGYTF	TGTGCCTGGACAGGGGAGAACTATGGCTACACCTTC
.	TRBJ1-3	.	TRBV19	CASSITSASGNTIYF	TGTGCCAGTAGTATAACTTCGGCCTCTGGAAACACCATATATTTT
.	TRBJ2-7	.	TRBV5-6	CASSLSWDPQWDEQYF	TGTGCCAGCAGCTTGTCTTGGGACCCCCAGTGGGACGAGCAGTACTTC
.	TRBJ1-5	TRBD1	TRBV6-1	CASSDLRTGGAGNQPQHF	TGTGCCAGCAGTGACCTTAGGACAGGGGGCGCGGGCAATCAGCCCCAGCATTTT
.	TRBJ2-3	.	TRBV27	CASRRTPVANTDTQYF	TGTGCCAGCAGAAGGACTCCGGTCGCCAACACAGATACGCAGTATTTT
.	TRBJ2-7	.	TRBV6-4	CASSEVGGYEQYF	TGTGCCAGCAGTGAAGTGGGGGGCTACGAGCAGTACTTC
.	TRBJ2-2	.	TRBV5-1	CASSLAGTGSTGELFF	TGCGCCAGCAGCTTGGCCGGTACAGGGAGCACCGGGGAGCTGTTTTTT
few	TRBJ1-1	.	TRBV2	CLQEGMNTEAFF	TGCCTTCAGGAAGGAATGAACACTGAAGCTTTCTTT
once	TRBJ2-7	.	TRBV6-5	CASSYSALTYEQYF	TGTGCCAGCAGTTACTCAGCCCTCACCTACGAGCAGTACTTC
.	TRBJ2-3	.	TRBV7-8	CASSLAGGADTQYF	TGTGCCAGCAGCTTAGCGGGGGGCGCAGATACGCAGTATTTT
.	TRBJ2-2	.	TRBV19	CASSMSRRVNTGELFF	TGTGCCAGTAGTATGTCGCGGCGAGTGAACACCGGGGAGCTGTTTTTT
.	TRBJ1-2	.	TRBV29-1	CSVGDADGYTF	TGCAGCGTTGGTGACGCCGATGGCTACACCTTC
.	TRBJ2-2	.	TRBV21-1	CAGEGTGELFF	TGTGCCGGTGAGGGAACCGGGGAGCTGTTTTTT
.	TRBJ2-3	.	TRBV6-4	CASSTSGGTDTQYF	TGTGCCAGCAGCACGTCCGGGGGCACAGATACGCAGTATTTT
.	TRBJ2-7	.	TRBV7-2	CASSSNPAPYEQYF	TGTGCCAGCAGCTCTAACCCCGCGCCCTACGAGCAGTACTTC